Presented here are 21 T cell receptor beta chains from one specimen sequenced in a study of blood T cells in healthy people across ages. The second PCR ran roughly 6 to 12 cycles with a sample-barcoded 5' primer and J-beta primers. TCRdb re-called the 5' RACE reads through MiXCR, storing one row per CDR3 protein. Of about 690,000 distinct CDR3 sequences in the sample, around 38% are singletons; the top ten hold approximately 29%. The sequenced sample consisted of blood. The source of these receptors is a man older than 75 in good health.

The gene calls are TRBV7-2 and TRBJ2-1; 11 bases line up with TRBD2. J lost 6 bases, V lost 0 bases, and 4 bases had no gene match. From germline, CDR1 is SGHTA and CDR2 FQGNSA. The CDR3 length is 16 residues. CDR3 in DNA: TGTGCCAGCAGCTTAGCGCGGCTAGCGGGAGGCAATGAGCAGTTCTTC. Amino acid sequence: CASSLARLAGGNEQFF.

The sample holds many counts of this clonotype. The V gene is TRBV6-1, the J gene TRBJ2-7; 8 bases match TRBD1. This CDR3 contains 15 residues. V gave up 5 bases and J gave up 0 bases; unmatched junction bases: 6. Germline V lookup: CDR1 MNHNS, CDR2 SASEGT. The CDR3 DNA sequence: TGTGCCAGCAGTTCGGACAGGGTAAGCTCCTACGAGCAGTACTTC. This translates into CASSSDRVSSYEQYF.

As for this clonotype: One end of the junction fails to match germline, which may point to a read error. The CDR3 DNA reads TGTGTCAGCAGCCAAGATATCACAGGGGGTCCTTATGGCTACACCTTC. This translates into CVSSQDITGGPYGYTF. The chain carries TRBV4-2 and TRBJ1-2, with 8 bases matching TRBD1. CDR3 length: 16 amino acids. Germline CDR1 is LGHNA and CDR2 is YNFKEQ.

As concerns this clonotype: A clone one base away is much larger, so this may be a read error. The genes are TRBV6-2 or TRBV6-3 and TRBJ2-7; D is perhaps TRBD2 (5 bases). The closer fit of TRBJ2-4 to the DNA end suggests the J call may be wrong. Germline V gene data show CDR1 as MNHEY and CDR2 as SVGEGT. The length of the CDR3 is 14 residues. This chain's CDR3 is CASSYRGPKNIQYF. CDR3 bases: TGTGCCAGCAGTTACCGGGGTCCCAAAAACATTCAGTACTTC.

To note about this clonotype: This may arise from a read error, as a much more abundant clone is one base away. The chain joins TRBV29-1 to TRBJ1-2; D remains unclear. CDR1 SQVTM and CDR2 ANQGSEA come from the germline V gene. This CDR3 has 11 residues. V shed 7 bases and J shed 4 bases, with 10 bases lying between them. This CDR3 reads CSAQDGYGYTF. DNA for the CDR3: TGCAGCGCGCAGGATGGCTATGGCTACACCTTC.

This clonotype was recorded many times. At one end the junction does not follow the germline gene, possibly because of a read error. This CDR3 is CASSLAGPSYEQYF. The CDR3 nucleotides read TGTGCCAGCAGCCTAGCTGGACCTTCCTACGAGCAGTACTTC. The chain carries TRBV7-2 and TRBJ2-7; D might be TRBD2 (5 bases). Germline V CDR1 and CDR2: SGHTA, FQGNSA. The CDR3 has 14 amino acids.

Concerning this clonotype: Just one base apart from a much larger clone, this may be a read error. This chain joins TRBV29-1 and TRBJ2-3; possibly TRBD2 for D (5 bases). Germline V lookup: CDR1 SQVTM, CDR2 ANQGSEA. CDR3 length: 15 amino acids. In DNA, the CDR3 is TGCAGCGTTGCTTCCAAAGGGAGTGCTGCAGATATGCAGTATTTT. It encodes CSVASKGSAADMQYF.

The chain recombines TRBV5-1 with TRBJ2-5, with D uncertain. The CDR3 is 17 residues long. Trimming pared 0 bases from V and 2 bases from J, leaving 17 bases between. Per the germline V gene, CDR1 is SGHRS and CDR2 is YFSETQ. This CDR3 is CASSLVPNGWSQETQYF. DNA for the CDR3: TGCGCCAGCAGCTTGGTTCCTAACGGATGGTCTCAAGAGACCCAGTACTTC.

The chain combines TRBV12-3 or TRBV12-4 with TRBJ1-5; a weak D match, TRBD1 (5 bases). V was trimmed by 3 bases and J by 0 bases, leaving 9 bases between them. The CDR3 is made up of 15 amino acids. CDR3 in amino acids: CASSFDSYSNQPQHF. Here the CDR3 DNA reads TGTGCCAGCAGTTTTGACAGTTATAGCAATCAGCCCCAGCATTTT.

A few counts support this clonotype. The V and J genes are TRBV6-1 and TRBJ1-4; TRBD1 is a possible D gene (6 bases). From germline, CDR1 is MNHNS and CDR2 SASEGT. The V end was cut by 6 bases, the J end by 0 bases, with 11 bases between. This CDR3 has 15 amino acids. The CDR3 region has the DNA TGTGCCAGCAGGGACAGTAGTGCAACTAATGAAAAACTGTTTTTT. It translates to CASRDSSATNEKLFF.

About this clonotype: This could be a read error, since a much larger clone is one nucleotide away. The chain recombines TRBV6-2 or TRBV6-3 with TRBJ2-2; 12 bases agree with TRBD1. Germline CDR1 is MNHEY and CDR2 is SVGEGT. V lost 6 bases, J lost 3 bases, and 2 bases stayed unmatched. The length of the CDR3 is 15 residues. CDR3 DNA: TGTGCCAGCAGCGGGACAGGGGGCGACACCGGGGAGCTGTTTTTT. Translating it yields CASSGTGGDTGELFF.

V is TRBV4-3 and J is TRBJ2-7, with 11 bases that match TRBD2. The germline CDR1 and CDR2 sequences are LGHNA and YSLEER. The length of the CDR3 is 16 residues. Trimming removed 0 bases from V and 1 base from J; junction bases left unmatched: 2. CDR3 residues: CASSQETSGSSYEQYF. For the CDR3, the DNA is TGCGCCAGCAGCCAAGAAACTAGCGGGAGTTCCTACGAGCAGTACTTC.

The rearrangement uses TRBV6-5 and TRBJ2-3; the match to TRBD2 covers 12 bases. The CDR3 is 16 residues long. The V segment lost 0 bases and the J segment 7 bases; nucleotides outside the gene matches: 5. Germline lookup yields CDR1 MNHEY and CDR2 SVGAGI. The CDR3 loop reads CASSYSRTSGAHTQYF. The CDR3 bases are TGTGCCAGCAGTTACTCTCGGACTAGCGGGGCCCATACGCAGTATTTT.

Details on this clonotype: Given a much more abundant clone one base away, this may be a read error. The chain couples TRBV20-1 to TRBJ2-1; 8 bases agree with TRBD1. V lost 2 bases to trimming and J lost 10 bases; unmatched junction nucleotides: 10. Germline CDR1 and CDR2: DFQATT and SNEGSKA (reference sequence). The CDR3 is made up of 14 amino acids. The CDR3 protein is CSARPKTGVSEQFF. As DNA, the CDR3 is TGCAGTGCTAGACCTAAGACAGGGGTAAGCGAGCAGTTCTTC.

The V gene is TRBV7-6, the J gene TRBJ2-3, with no clear D. The CDR3 is made up of 14 amino acids. Trimming cost V 5 bases and J 0 bases, with 9 bases left between them. CDR1 is SGHVS and CDR2 is FNYEAQ in the germline V gene. The CDR3 sequence: CASSLVASTDTQYF. The CDR3 DNA follows: TGTGCCAGCAGCCTTGTTGCTAGCACAGATACGCAGTATTTT.

A few counts support this clonotype. The chain couples TRBV6-5 to TRBJ1-2; the D gene is possibly TRBD1 (6 bases). CDR1 and CDR2 (germline): MNHEY, SVGAGI. The CDR3 spans 14 residues. V lost 2 bases and J 2 bases, leaving 9 bases between the germline ends. The CDR3 region has the DNA TGTGCCAGCAGTTACGAGGGACACAACTATGGCTACACCTTC. Its protein is CASSYEGHNYGYTF.

The CDR3 coding sequence is TGCAGCGGGGCTGGGGTAGGTAATGAGCAGTTCTTC. This sequence encodes CSGAGVGNEQFF. The chain has TRBV29-1 and TRBJ2-1; no firm D call. CDR1 and CDR2 (germline): SQVTM, ANQGSEA. Trimming cost V 7 bases and J 7 bases, with 14 bases left between them. This CDR3 has 12 residues.

This clonotype was seen only a few times. The chain recombines TRBV12-5 with TRBJ1-5; the D gene is possibly TRBD1 (6 bases). Per the germline V gene, CDR1 is LGHNT and CDR2 is FRNRAP. V dropped 2 bases and J dropped 6 bases, with 14 bases sitting between them. This CDR3 is built from 15 residues. The CDR3 loop reads CASGLLTGKGQPQHF. CDR3 sequence (DNA): TGTGCTAGTGGTTTGTTAACAGGGAAGGGTCAGCCCCAGCATTTT.

The chain combines TRBV18 with TRBJ1-1; D is unclear. V shed 3 bases and J shed 4 bases, with 18 bases lying between them. Germline V CDR1 and CDR2: KGHSH, LQKENI. This CDR3 is 16 amino acids long. The CDR3 sequence: CASSPRASRLGTEAFF. The CDR3 region has the DNA TGTGCCAGCTCACCTCGGGCCAGCCGATTGGGCACTGAAGCTTTCTTT.

V gene TRBV6-2 or TRBV6-3 combines with J gene TRBJ2-7; D remains ambiguous. Germline CDR1 reads MNHEY; CDR2 reads SVGEGT. Trimming stripped 0 bases from V and 4 bases from J, with 13 bases between. This CDR3 spans 15 amino acids. The CDR3 here is CASSYSYVTSYEQYF. The CDR3 DNA reads as TGTGCCAGCAGTTACTCGTACGTCACCTCTTACGAGCAGTACTTC.

The table lists this clonotype with a few counts. A much larger clone lies one base from this, so it may be a read error. The chain employs TRBV7-2 and TRBJ2-7, with TRBD2 matching over 12 bases. CDR1 is SGHTA and CDR2 is FQGNSA in the germline V gene. Losses at the gene ends were 5 bases for V and 2 bases for J; bases not matched to a gene: 4. The CDR3 is 15 amino acids. The CDR3 region has the DNA TGTGCCAGCAGCCCCACTAGCGGGGGGCCCTACGAGCAGTACTTC. Amino acids: CASSPTSGGPYEQYF.